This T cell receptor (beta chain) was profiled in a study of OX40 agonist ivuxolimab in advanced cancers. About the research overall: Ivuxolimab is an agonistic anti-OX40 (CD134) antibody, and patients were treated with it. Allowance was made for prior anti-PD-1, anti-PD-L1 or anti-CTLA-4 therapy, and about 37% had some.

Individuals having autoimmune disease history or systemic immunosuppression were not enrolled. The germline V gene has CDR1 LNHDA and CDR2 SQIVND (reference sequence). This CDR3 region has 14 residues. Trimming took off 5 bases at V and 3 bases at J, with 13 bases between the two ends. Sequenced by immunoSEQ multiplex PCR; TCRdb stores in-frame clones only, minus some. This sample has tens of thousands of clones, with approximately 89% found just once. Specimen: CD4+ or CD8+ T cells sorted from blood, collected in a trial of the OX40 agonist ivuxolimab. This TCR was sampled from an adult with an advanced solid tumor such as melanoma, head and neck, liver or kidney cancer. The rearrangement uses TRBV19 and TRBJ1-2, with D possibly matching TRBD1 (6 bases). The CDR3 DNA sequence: TGTGCCAGTAGTCCGTCGGGGGCGGACTATGGCTACACCTTC. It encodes CASSPSGADYGYTF.